Listed here are 3 T cell receptor beta chains from one sample, sequenced in a study of shared clonotypes between healthy human individuals. This table comes from immunoSEQ multiplex PCR, and its TCRdb copy is limited to in-frame clones, with some not included. The sample carries approximately 100,000 clones, less than 75% recorded once. Source material: memory CD8+ T cells sorted from blood. The subset: CD45RO+ cells pooled with CCR7-negative TemRA cells. All receptors derive from a woman aged 30 to 39 in good health.

The sample holds one count of this clone. The chain recombines TRBV7-6 with TRBJ2-7, with D possibly being TRBD1 or TRBD2 (5 bases each). Germline CDR1 reads SGHVS; CDR2 reads FNYEAQ. V dropped 6 bases and J dropped 2 bases, with 20 bases sitting between them. CDR3 length: 16 residues. The CDR3: CASSTGVGASAYEQYF. CDR3 nucleotides: TGTGCCAGCAGTACCGGGGTCGGGGCCTCAGCCTACGAGCAGTACTTC.

The V gene is TRBV11-2, the J gene TRBJ1-1; TRBD1 aligns across 7 bases. The germline CDR1 and CDR2 sequences are SGHAT and FQNNGV. Unmatched junction bases numbered 18, after V lost 5 bases and J lost 9 bases. The CDR3 has 16 residues. The CDR3 reads CASSLNRPRQGTQAFF. The CDR3 coding sequence is TGTGCCAGCAGCCTAAACCGCCCCCGACAGGGAACCCAAGCTTTCTTT.

The sample holds a few counts of this clone. The chain joins TRBV9 to TRBJ2-2; D is unclear. Trimming removed 4 bases from V and 2 bases from J, with 6 bases in between. Germline assignment: CDR1 SGDLS and CDR2 YYNGEE. This CDR3 comprises 13 residues. CDR3 in amino acids: CASSPANTGELFF. The CDR3 DNA reads as TGTGCCAGCAGCCCCGCTAACACCGGGGAGCTGTTTTTT.